This is a list of T cell receptor beta chains from one sample in a study of T cell responses to AZD1222 COVID-19 vaccine. Sequencing used immunoSEQ multiplex PCR; TCRdb keeps in-frame clones, though not all of them. This sample has about 80,000 clones, with under 95% found just once. The specimen comprised peripheral blood, sampled 28 days after the second AZD1222 dose. These receptors all come from an adult who received the AZD1222 COVID-19 vaccine. Each CDR3 is given with its conserved first and last residue. D genes are given only for firm matches. Expanded clones get a size class; other rows say once, few or many, or leave the size out.

d_call: NA; v_call: TRBV7-9; clone_size: once; j_call: TRBJ2-1; cdr3_nt: TGTGCCAGCAGCATACTGGGGAGCTCCTACAATGAGCAGTTCTTC; cdr3_aa: CASSILGSSYNEQFF
d_call: NA; v_call: TRBV18; clone_size: NA; j_call: TRBJ2-2; cdr3_nt: TGTGCCAGCTCACCTAAGGGGACCGGGGAGCTGTTTTTT; cdr3_aa: CASSPKGTGELFF
d_call: NA; v_call: TRBV2; clone_size: NA; j_call: TRBJ1-2; cdr3_nt: TGTGCCAGCAATTTCCAGGGTGACGGCTACACCTTC; cdr3_aa: CASNFQGDGYTF
d_call: NA; v_call: TRBV24-1; clone_size: once; j_call: TRBJ2-1; cdr3_nt: TGTGCCACCAGTGATGATATACAGACCGGAGACAGTTACCTCTACAATGAGCAGTTCTTC; cdr3_aa: CATSDDIQTGDSYLYNEQFF
d_call: TRBD2; v_call: TRBV2; clone_size: NA; j_call: TRBJ2-3; cdr3_nt: TGTGCCAGCACAGGAGTGGGCGGGAGTGATACGCAGTATTTT; cdr3_aa: CASTGVGGSDTQYF
d_call: NA; v_call: TRBV11-2; clone_size: NA; j_call: TRBJ2-2; cdr3_nt: TGTGCCAGCAGCACCAACACCGGGGAGCTGTTTTTT; cdr3_aa: CASSTNTGELFF
d_call: TRBD1; v_call: TRBV6-1; clone_size: NA; j_call: TRBJ1-2; cdr3_nt: TGTGCCAGCAGTGAAGTGACAGGGGGGCACTATGGCTACACCTTC; cdr3_aa: CASSEVTGGHYGYTF
d_call: NA; v_call: TRBV6-6; clone_size: NA; j_call: TRBJ1-3; cdr3_nt: TGTGCCAGCAGTTACGACAGGACGTCTGGAAACACCATATATTTT; cdr3_aa: CASSYDRTSGNTIYF
d_call: TRBD1; v_call: TRBV7-9; clone_size: NA; j_call: TRBJ2-2; cdr3_nt: TGTGCCAGCAGGTCACAGGGGCGTACCACCGGGGAGCTGTTTTTT; cdr3_aa: CASRSQGRTTGELFF
d_call: NA; v_call: TRBV7-4; clone_size: NA; j_call: TRBJ2-5; cdr3_nt: TGTGCCAGCGCCCCCTATGGGGAGACCCAGTACTTC; cdr3_aa: CASAPYGETQYF
d_call: NA; v_call: TRBV10-3; clone_size: NA; j_call: TRBJ1-1; cdr3_nt: TGTGCCATCAGGGACCCGGGGACTGAAGCTTTCTTT; cdr3_aa: CAIRDPGTEAFF
d_call: TRBD1; v_call: TRBV28; clone_size: few; j_call: TRBJ1-1; cdr3_nt: TGTGCCAGCAGTTTAGAAGGGACAGGGGTCTGGAACACTGAAGCTTTCTTT; cdr3_aa: CASSLEGTGVWNTEAFF
d_call: TRBD2; v_call: TRBV29-1; clone_size: NA; j_call: TRBJ2-2; cdr3_nt: TGCAGCGTGGGACTAACGACCGGGGAGCTGTTTTTT; cdr3_aa: CSVGLTTGELFF
d_call: NA; v_call: TRBV11-2; clone_size: NA; j_call: TRBJ2-5; cdr3_nt: TGTGCCAGCAGCTTCGGCAATGGGGAGACCCAGTACTTC; cdr3_aa: CASSFGNGETQYF
d_call: TRBD2; v_call: TRBV7-9; clone_size: NA; j_call: TRBJ2-2; cdr3_nt: TGTGCCAGCAGCCCCCTGCGGGAGACTTGGACCGGGGAGCTGTTTTTT; cdr3_aa: CASSPLRETWTGELFF
d_call: NA; v_call: TRBV28; clone_size: NA; j_call: TRBJ1-5; cdr3_nt: TGTGCCAGCAGTGTGGACAGTAGCAATCAGCCCCAGCATTTT; cdr3_aa: CASSVDSSNQPQHF
d_call: NA; v_call: TRBV6-5; clone_size: NA; j_call: TRBJ1-1; cdr3_nt: TGTGCCAGCGGACGTTACACTGAAGCTTTCTTT; cdr3_aa: CASGRYTEAFF
d_call: TRBD2; v_call: TRBV5-4; clone_size: NA; j_call: TRBJ2-2; cdr3_nt: TGTGCCAGCAGCTTGTCCGGGAGGACGAACACCGGGGAGCTGTTTTTT; cdr3_aa: CASSLSGRTNTGELFF
d_call: NA; v_call: TRBV5-1; clone_size: NA; j_call: TRBJ1-1; cdr3_nt: TGCGCCAGCAGCTTGAACAGCATGAACACTGAAGCTTTCTTT; cdr3_aa: CASSLNSMNTEAFF
d_call: NA; v_call: TRBV7-9; clone_size: NA; j_call: TRBJ1-3; cdr3_nt: TGTGCCAGCAGCCCGAGCCTAGACTCTGGAAACACCATATATTTT; cdr3_aa: CASSPSLDSGNTIYF
d_call: NA; v_call: TRBV21-1; clone_size: NA; j_call: TRBJ1-1; cdr3_nt: TGTGCCAGCAGCAATTTCAGCCAGGGCTGTAACATGGAAGCTTTCTTT; cdr3_aa: CASSNFSQGCNMEAFF
d_call: TRBD2; v_call: TRBV6-2/TRBV6-3; clone_size: NA; j_call: TRBJ2-2; cdr3_nt: TGTGCCAGCAGCCCTTCCCCAATACTAGCGGGAGGAGGTACCGGGGAGCTGTTTTTT; cdr3_aa: CASSPSPILAGGGTGELFF
d_call: TRBD2; v_call: TRBV10-3; clone_size: NA; j_call: TRBJ2-1; cdr3_nt: TGTGCCATCAGTGATGGAAGCGGGAGGGGGACCTACAATGAGCAGTTCTTC; cdr3_aa: CAISDGSGRGTYNEQFF
d_call: NA; v_call: TRBV10-3; clone_size: NA; j_call: TRBJ2-1; cdr3_nt: TGTGCCATCAGTGAACCCCAGGGGAGATCAGGATACAATGAGCAGTTCTTC; cdr3_aa: CAISEPQGRSGYNEQFF
d_call: NA; v_call: TRBV30; clone_size: NA; j_call: TRBJ1-1; cdr3_nt: TGTGCCTGGAGTCCCACCGGGGAAGGGCGGAGAGAAGCTTTCTTT; cdr3_aa: CAWSPTGEGRREAFF
d_call: NA; v_call: TRBV5-4; clone_size: once; j_call: TRBJ2-2; cdr3_nt: TGTGCCAGCAGCTTGGCAGGGACAAACACCGGGGAGCTGTTTTTT; cdr3_aa: CASSLAGTNTGELFF
d_call: NA; v_call: TRBV30; clone_size: NA; j_call: TRBJ1-3; cdr3_nt: TGTGCCTGGAGTCAAACCTACAGGGATCCTGGAAACACCATATATTTT; cdr3_aa: CAWSQTYRDPGNTIYF
d_call: NA; v_call: TRBV3-1/TRBV3-2; clone_size: once; j_call: TRBJ2-1; cdr3_nt: TGTGCCAGCAGCCAAGATGGTGGGCAGTACAATGAGCAGTTCTTC; cdr3_aa: CASSQDGGQYNEQFF
d_call: TRBD2; v_call: TRBV10-3; clone_size: NA; j_call: TRBJ2-7; cdr3_nt: TGTGCCATCACCAGCGGGAACTACGAGCAGTACTTC; cdr3_aa: CAITSGNYEQYF
d_call: NA; v_call: TRBV28; clone_size: NA; j_call: TRBJ2-6; cdr3_nt: TGTGCCAGCAGTCCCCCAGGGTCTGGGGCCAACGTCCTGACTTTC; cdr3_aa: CASSPPGSGANVLTF
d_call: TRBD2; v_call: TRBV2; clone_size: NA; j_call: TRBJ2-2; cdr3_nt: TGTGCCAGCAGTGAAGTTTGCATACTAGCGGGAGGGCCGAGGGACACCGGGGAGCTGTTTTTT; cdr3_aa: CASSEVCILAGGPRDTGELFF
d_call: TRBD2; v_call: TRBV3-1/TRBV3-2; clone_size: NA; j_call: TRBJ2-7; cdr3_nt: TGTGCCAGCAGCCCCATAACTAGCGGGCCCTCCTACGAGCAGTACTTC; cdr3_aa: CASSPITSGPSYEQYF
d_call: NA; v_call: TRBV4-3; clone_size: NA; j_call: TRBJ1-2; cdr3_nt: TGCGCCAGCAGCCCCTCCCCGTATACAGACTATGGCTACACCTTC; cdr3_aa: CASSPSPYTDYGYTF
d_call: NA; v_call: TRBV28; clone_size: NA; j_call: TRBJ1-2; cdr3_nt: TGTGCCAGCAGCCCTCCCACCCCGACAGGTTGGCACACCTTC; cdr3_aa: CASSPPTPTGWHTF
d_call: NA; v_call: TRBV7-8; clone_size: NA; j_call: TRBJ2-2; cdr3_nt: TGTGCCAGCAGCCCAGCGGGGAGGGGGACCGGGGAGCTGTTTTTT; cdr3_aa: CASSPAGRGTGELFF
d_call: TRBD2; v_call: TRBV7-3; clone_size: NA; j_call: TRBJ2-3; cdr3_nt: TGTGCCAGCAGCTCCGTAGCGGGAGACGCCCATACGCAGTATTTT; cdr3_aa: CASSSVAGDAHTQYF
d_call: TRBD1; v_call: TRBV7-6; clone_size: NA; j_call: TRBJ2-1; cdr3_nt: TGTGCCAGCAGCTCCGAGACAGGGGGCTTGGATGAGCAGTTCTTC; cdr3_aa: CASSSETGGLDEQFF
d_call: NA; v_call: TRBV18; clone_size: NA; j_call: TRBJ1-2; cdr3_nt: TGTGCCAGCTCACCGCAGGTGTCGCGAGGCTACACCTTC; cdr3_aa: CASSPQVSRGYTF
d_call: NA; v_call: TRBV5-6; clone_size: NA; j_call: TRBJ1-4; cdr3_nt: TGTGCCAGCAGCTTGGATGAAAAACTGTTTTTT; cdr3_aa: CASSLDEKLFF
d_call: TRBD1; v_call: TRBV27; clone_size: NA; j_call: TRBJ1-1; cdr3_nt: TGTGCCAGCAGTTCTGACAGGGACTTCACTGAAGCTTTCTTT; cdr3_aa: CASSSDRDFTEAFF
d_call: NA; v_call: TRBV11-2; clone_size: NA; j_call: TRBJ2-7; cdr3_nt: TGTGCCAGCAGCTTAAGGGGGGCCTCCTACGAGCAGTACTTC; cdr3_aa: CASSLRGASYEQYF
d_call: NA; v_call: TRBV3-1/TRBV3-2; clone_size: NA; j_call: TRBJ2-7; cdr3_nt: TGTGCCAGCAGCCAAGATTGGGCGGGTACCTACGAGCAGTACTTC; cdr3_aa: CASSQDWAGTYEQYF
d_call: TRBD1; v_call: TRBV7-2; clone_size: NA; j_call: TRBJ1-5; cdr3_nt: TGTGCCAGCAGCTTACGGGGACAGACCGATCAGCCCCAGCATTTT; cdr3_aa: CASSLRGQTDQPQHF
d_call: NA; v_call: TRBV18; clone_size: NA; j_call: TRBJ1-2; cdr3_nt: TGTGCCAGCTCACCACCAAGCGGTGACAGTAACACCTTC; cdr3_aa: CASSPPSGDSNTF
d_call: NA; v_call: TRBV27; clone_size: NA; j_call: TRBJ1-2; cdr3_nt: TGTGCCAGCAGTCCATACCATCCAACAGGGAACTATGGCTACACCTTC; cdr3_aa: CASSPYHPTGNYGYTF
d_call: TRBD2; v_call: TRBV3-1/TRBV3-2; clone_size: NA; j_call: TRBJ2-5; cdr3_nt: TGTGCCAGCAGCCAAGGGGTGGCTAGCGGGAGGTTTTCTCTGGAGACCCAGTACTTC; cdr3_aa: CASSQGVASGRFSLETQYF
d_call: TRBD1; v_call: TRBV12-3/TRBV12-4; clone_size: NA; j_call: TRBJ1-2; cdr3_nt: TGTGCCAGCAGTTTAGGGACAGGCGATGGCTACACCTTC; cdr3_aa: CASSLGTGDGYTF
d_call: TRBD2; v_call: TRBV30; clone_size: NA; j_call: TRBJ2-1; cdr3_nt: TGTGCCTGGAGTGGGACTAGCGTTAATGAGCAGTTCTTC; cdr3_aa: CAWSGTSVNEQFF
d_call: NA; v_call: TRBV23-1; clone_size: NA; j_call: TRBJ2-7; cdr3_nt: TGCGCCAGCAGTCAATCGGGGGTTACCTACGAGCAGTACTTC; cdr3_aa: CASSQSGVTYEQYF
d_call: NA; v_call: TRBV11-3; clone_size: once; j_call: TRBJ2-3; cdr3_nt: TGTGCCAGCAGCTTAGATGGACAAAGCACAGATACGCAGTATTTT; cdr3_aa: CASSLDGQSTDTQYF
d_call: TRBD2; v_call: TRBV18; clone_size: NA; j_call: TRBJ2-1; cdr3_nt: TGTGCCAGCTCACCCAGAGCGACTAGCGGCAATGAGCAGTTCTTC; cdr3_aa: CASSPRATSGNEQFF
d_call: NA; v_call: TRBV18; clone_size: NA; j_call: TRBJ1-5; cdr3_nt: TGTGCCAGCTCACCATCTGGGATTAGCAATCAGCCCCAGCATTTT; cdr3_aa: CASSPSGISNQPQHF
d_call: NA; v_call: TRBV7-9; clone_size: NA; j_call: TRBJ2-7; cdr3_nt: TGTGCCAGCAGTATTAGCGGCTACGAGCAGTACTTC; cdr3_aa: CASSISGYEQYF
d_call: NA; v_call: TRBV7-9; clone_size: NA; j_call: TRBJ2-1; cdr3_nt: TGTGCCAGCAGCTTAGCGGGAAGCCCTTACAATGAGCAGTTCTTC; cdr3_aa: CASSLAGSPYNEQFF
d_call: NA; v_call: TRBV30; clone_size: NA; j_call: TRBJ1-3; cdr3_nt: TGTGCCTGGCAAGGGCTCTCTGGAAACACCATATATTTT; cdr3_aa: CAWQGLSGNTIYF